This T cell receptor beta chain was identified during a study of T cell repertoires in cytomegalovirus infection. Study overall: Evidence of both CMV infection and a matching HLA type came from public TCR beta signatures.

The CDR3 is made up of 12 amino acids. Germline lookup yields CDR1 SEHNR and CDR2 FQNEAQ (reference sequence). Trimming removed 3 bases from V and 4 bases from J, with 6 bases in between. TCRdb itself ran the reads through MiXCR, one entry per CDR3 protein. This table holds roughly 300,000 distinct CDR3 sequences, roughly 25% found once. Regarding the study as a whole: Ex vivo, HLA-C-restricted CMV-specific TCR beta clonotypes prevailed over the rest of the response. Using cumulative public TCR beta family frequency, the authors identified those who carried CMV together with the relevant HLA.

Details on this clonotype: Antigen specificity is unknown.

The clonotype was recovered from a human donor in good health (CMV status not recorded). Some clones in this sample may be carry-over from other donors' samples. The sequencing input was PBMCs. The chain has TRBV7-9 and TRBJ1-1; D unresolved. CDR3 residues: CASSFEGTEAFF. The CDR3 nucleotides are TGTGCCAGCAGCTTCGAGGGCACTGAAGCTTTCTTT.